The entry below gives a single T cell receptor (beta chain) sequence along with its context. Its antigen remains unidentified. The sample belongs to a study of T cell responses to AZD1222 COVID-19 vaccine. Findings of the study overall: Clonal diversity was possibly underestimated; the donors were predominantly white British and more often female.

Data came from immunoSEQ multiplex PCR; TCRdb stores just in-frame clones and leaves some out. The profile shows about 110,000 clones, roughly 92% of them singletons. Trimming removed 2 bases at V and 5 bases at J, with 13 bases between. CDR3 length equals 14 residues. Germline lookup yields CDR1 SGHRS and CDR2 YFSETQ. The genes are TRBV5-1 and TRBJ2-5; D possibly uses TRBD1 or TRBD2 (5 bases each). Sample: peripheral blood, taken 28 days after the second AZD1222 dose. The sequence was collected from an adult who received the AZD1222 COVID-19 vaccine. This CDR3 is CASSLGTTRETQYF. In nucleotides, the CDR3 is TGCGCCAGCAGCTTAGGGACCACTAGGGAGACCCAGTACTTC.